These 6 T cell receptor beta chains share one sample of origin, sequenced in a study of T cell responses to AZD1222 COVID-19 vaccine. Repertoires were generated with immunoSEQ multiplex PCR, while TCRdb's copy carries only in-frame clones and drops some. The table lists some 120,000 clones, more than 85% of them singletons. The sequenced sample was peripheral blood, obtained on day 0 of MenACWY control vaccination. The source is an adult in good health.

DNA for the CDR3: TGTGCCAGCAGCTATCTGGGCGGAGCTAACAATGAGCAGTTCTTC. It is translated as CASSYLGGANNEQFF. The chain couples TRBV7-3 to TRBJ2-1; D is unresolved. The V end lost 4 bases, the J end lost 5 bases, and 15 bases lay between the germline ends. The CDR3 runs 15 residues. Germline lookup yields CDR1 SGHTA and CDR2 FQGTGA.

The chain combines TRBV7-6 with TRBJ1-2; 8 positions match TRBD1. Trimming at V came to 1 base and at J to 2 bases, leaving 6 bases not matched to a gene. The CDR3 sequence is 16 residues long. Germline V gene sequence: CDR1 SGHVS, CDR2 FNYEAQ. The CDR3 spells CASSLDLGQGNYGYTF. DNA of the CDR3: TGTGCCAGCAGCTTAGATCTTGGACAGGGAAACTATGGCTACACCTTC.

The chain joins TRBV14 to TRBJ1-1; weak D call: TRBD1 (5 bases). Trimming stripped 1 base from V and 1 base from J, with 7 bases between. The CDR3 spans 14 residues. CDR1 and CDR2 (germline): SGHDN, FVKESK. For the CDR3, the DNA is TGTGCCAGCAGCCAAGGGGGGAAGAACACTGAAGCTTTCTTT. This codes for CASSQGGKNTEAFF.

V and J are TRBV3-1 (or the pseudogene TRBV3-2) and TRBJ1-2; D might be TRBD1 (5 bases). Trimming took 3 bases from V and 0 from J, leaving 14 bases between them. The germline V gene encodes CDR1 LGHDT and CDR2 YNNKEL (reference sequence). The CDR3 runs to 16 residues. The CDR3 sequence: CASSHIRGQTNYGYTF. The CDR3 nucleotides are TGTGCCAGCAGCCACATCCGGGGCCAAACTAACTATGGCTACACCTTC.

In nucleotides, the CDR3 is TGTGCCAGCAGTGATGGGGGGGTCGGCACAGATACGCAGTATTTT. Protein sequence: CASSDGGVGTDTQYF. This chain connects TRBV2 to TRBJ2-3, with TRBD2 matching over 7 bases. The CDR3 sequence is 15 residues long. Germline V CDR1 and CDR2: SNHLY, FYNNEI. V gave up 3 bases and J gave up 1 base; unmatched junction bases: 4. Combining the CDR3 with reference TRBV2 and TRBJ2-3 gives the whole variable domain EPEVTQTPSHQVTQMGQEVILRCVPISNHLYFYWYRQILGQKVEFLVSFYNNEISEKSEIFDDQFSVERPDGSNFTLKIRSTKLEDSAMYFCASSDGGVGTDTQYFGPGTRLTVL.

This clone appeared a single time. The chain recombines TRBV7-3 with TRBJ2-7; perhaps TRBD1 as D (5 bases). Germline values: CDR1 SGHTA, CDR2 FQGTGA. The germline V and J ends were trimmed by 5 bases and 4 bases, with 15 bases remaining between them. The CDR3 has 14 amino acids. The CDR3 coding sequence is TGTGCCAGCAGCCCTCGGCCAGGGTGGTACGAGCAGTACTTC. It is translated as CASSPRPGWYEQYF.